A selection of T cell receptor beta chains follows, all from one sample in a study of cytomegalovirus exposure and HLA in healthy donors. Here immunoSEQ multiplex PCR was the method, and the copy in TCRdb shows in-frame clones only, minus some. The sample gives 180,000 or so clones, approximately 59% of which show up once; 2.5% to 3% is in the top ten. The material sequenced was PBMCs. The receptors originated from a man aged 35 to 55 in good health and CMV-seronegative. The CDR3 runs from the conserved cysteine through the conserved F or W. D genes are given only for firm matches. Not every row has a clone size; where given, it reads once, few, many or a size class.

CASSLPGVLETQYF,TGCGCCAGCAGCTTGCCGGGGGTCCTCGAGACCCAGTACTTC,TRBV5-1,few,.,TRBJ2-5
CASSFTGGPYEQYF,TGTGCCAGCAGTTTTACGGGAGGGCCGTACGAGCAGTACTTC,TRBV6-5,few,TRBD2,TRBJ2-7
CASSLAGADYGYTF,TGTGCCAGCAGCTTAGCGGGGGCGGACTATGGCTACACCTTC,TRBV7-2,.,.,TRBJ1-2
CASSVVVSGANVLTF,TGTGCCAGCAGTGTAGTGGTCTCTGGGGCCAACGTCCTGACTTTC,TRBV2,.,.,TRBJ2-6
CASSPSGGNGQPQHF,TGTGCCAGCTCACCATCTGGGGGGAACGGTCAGCCCCAGCATTTT,TRBV18,few,.,TRBJ1-5
CASSTAPPGLAGEQYF,TGTGCCAGCAGTACGGCCCCACCGGGACTAGCGGGCGAGCAGTACTTC,TRBV6-6,few,TRBD2,TRBJ2-7
CSVGGQGVGTQYF,TGCAGCGTTGGAGGACAGGGGGTAGGGACCCAGTACTTC,TRBV29-1,.,TRBD1,TRBJ2-5
CASSPGTGELFF,TGTGCCAGCAGCCCCGGGACCGGGGAGCTGTTTTTT,TRBV4-2,.,.,TRBJ2-2
CASSYFSRGEYEQYF,TGTGCCAGCAGTTACTTTTCCAGGGGGGAATACGAGCAGTACTTC,TRBV6-5,few,.,TRBJ2-7
CASSISGDHYGYTF,TGTGCCAGTAGTATCTCAGGGGATCACTATGGCTACACCTTC,TRBV19,.,.,TRBJ1-2
CASSQDPGQGAYEQYF,TGCGCCAGCAGCCAAGACCCGGGACAGGGGGCCTACGAGCAGTACTTC,TRBV4-1,.,TRBD1,TRBJ2-7
CAWGAGTSGNIQYF,TGTGCCTGGGGAGCCGGGACGAGCGGGAACATTCAGTACTTC,TRBV30,.,.,TRBJ2-4
CAGSYDGTGGRTQYF,TGTGCCGGCAGTTACGATGGGACAGGGGGTCGTACGCAGTATTTT,TRBV6-5,.,TRBD1,TRBJ2-3
CASRETGGDNSGNTIYF,TGTGCCAGCAGAGAAACAGGGGGGGACAACTCTGGAAACACCATATATTTT,TRBV6-1,.,TRBD1,TRBJ1-3
CASSLVRWTSGPYEQYF,TGTGCCAGCAGCTTAGTTAGGTGGACTAGCGGACCCTACGAGCAGTACTTC,TRBV7-2,.,TRBD2,TRBJ2-7
CASSEGQGTPLHF,TGCGCCAGCAGCGAAGGACAGGGGACACCCCTCCACTTT,TRBV5-1,once,TRBD1,TRBJ1-6
CASSLEYSRTQYF,TGTGCCAGCAGCTTAGAGTACAGCCGTACGCAGTATTTT,TRBV7-6,.,.,TRBJ2-3
CASSLGGASTDTQYF,TGTGCCAGCAGCCTCGGGGGGGCTAGCACAGATACGCAGTATTTT,TRBV27,.,TRBD2,TRBJ2-3
CAWSREQGTDTQYF,TGTGCCTGGAGTCGGGAGCAGGGCACAGATACGCAGTATTTT,TRBV30,few,.,TRBJ2-3
CASSSGRGDTGELFF,TGTGCCAGTTCTAGCGGGAGAGGAGACACCGGGGAGCTGTTTTTT,TRBV19,few,TRBD2,TRBJ2-2
CASSQGPGLVQNEQFF,TGTGCCAGCAGCCAAGGGCCGGGACTAGTTCAGAATGAGCAGTTCTTC,TRBV4-2,.,TRBD2,TRBJ2-1
CATSRGGRTGGRETQYF,TGTGCCACCAGCAGAGGGGGCCGGACAGGGGGCCGGGAGACCCAGTACTTC,TRBV15,.,TRBD1,TRBJ2-5
CASSEAVDFAYEQYF,TGTGCCAGCAGTGAAGCCGTCGACTTCGCCTACGAGCAGTACTTC,TRBV6-1,.,.,TRBJ2-7
CASSFGFPGELFF,TGTGCCAGCAGCTTCGGGTTTCCCGGGGAGCTGTTTTTT,TRBV11-2,few,.,TRBJ2-2
CASNAKPSYEQYF,TGTGCCAGCAACGCGAAACCCTCCTACGAGCAGTACTTC,TRBV5-6,.,.,TRBJ2-7
CASSNRGYEQYF,TGTGCCAGCAGTAACAGGGGCTACGAGCAGTACTTC,TRBV6-5,.,TRBD1,TRBJ2-7
CASSPPGTVYGYTF,TGTGCCAGCTCACCACCCGGGACAGTTTATGGCTACACCTTC,TRBV18,.,TRBD1,TRBJ1-2
CASSQLLTSGERETQYF,TGTGCCAGCAGCCAGCTCTTGACTAGCGGGGAGCGAGAGACCCAGTACTTC,TRBV5-6,few,TRBD2,TRBJ2-5
CASSRGLDQPQHF,TGTGCCAGCAGCAGGGGGCTCGATCAGCCCCAGCATTTT,TRBV2,.,TRBD1,TRBJ1-5
CASSYVLGGGTEAFF,TGTGCCAGCAGTTACGTCTTGGGGGGAGGCACTGAAGCTTTCTTT,TRBV6-5,.,.,TRBJ1-1
CASRRNDRVNQPQHF,TGTGCCAGCAGGCGCAACGACAGGGTCAATCAGCCCCAGCATTTT,TRBV6-6,.,TRBD1,TRBJ1-5
CASSNRGLTKNIQYF,TGTGCCAGCAGTAACAGGGGGCTTACCAAAAACATTCAGTACTTC,TRBV5-6,.,TRBD1,TRBJ2-4
CASSVSDGSGNEQFF,TGTGCCAGCAGTGTGTCGGATGGGTCGGGCAATGAGCAGTTCTTC,TRBV2,few,.,TRBJ2-1
CAIRVNLEEQYF,TGTGCCATCAGAGTAAACCTTGAGGAGCAGTACTTC,TRBV10-3,.,.,TRBJ2-7
CASSQDPATEAFF,TGCGCCAGCAGCCAAGACCCAGCGACGGAAGCTTTCTTT,TRBV4-3,.,.,TRBJ1-1
CASRPQGVSSGNTIYF,TGTGCCAGCCGCCCCCAGGGGGTTTCTTCGGGAAACACCATATATTTT,TRBV28,few,TRBD1,TRBJ1-3
CASSFEGGQGNSFF,TGTGCCAGCAGCTTCGAGGGGGGACAGGGGAATTCATTCTTT,TRBV7-9,.,TRBD1,TRBJ1-1
CSVAGANQPQHF,TGCAGCGTTGCAGGGGCCAATCAGCCCCAGCATTTT,TRBV29-1,once,.,TRBJ1-5
CASSQDQGAISTDTQYF,TGCGCCAGCAGCCAAGATCAGGGGGCGATTAGCACAGATACGCAGTATTTT,TRBV4-1,.,TRBD1,TRBJ2-3
CASSPVEYSPLHF,TGTGCCAGCTCACCGGTCGAGTATTCACCCCTCCACTTT,TRBV18,.,.,TRBJ1-6
CASALGTGIGAQYF,TGTGCCAGCGCCCTGGGGACAGGGATAGGGGCCCAGTACTTC,TRBV13,.,TRBD1,TRBJ2-5
CASSSIGGDSDYEQYF,TGTGCCAGTAGTAGTATAGGGGGGGACTCCGACTACGAGCAGTACTTC,TRBV19,.,.,TRBJ2-7
CASSLALAGVNTGELFF,TGTGCCAGCAGCTTGGCGTTAGCGGGAGTTAACACCGGGGAGCTGTTTTTT,TRBV5-6,.,TRBD2,TRBJ2-2
CASSQSRGFNEQFF,TGCGCCAGCAGTCAATCGAGAGGTTTCAATGAGCAGTTCTTC,TRBV23-1,once,.,TRBJ2-1
CASSLTTSGTDTQYF,TGTGCCAGCAGCTTGACAACTTCGGGCACAGATACGCAGTATTTT,TRBV13,.,.,TRBJ2-3
CASSSRVSELEAFF,TGTGCCAGCAGTTCCCGGGTCTCGGAGTTGGAAGCTTTCTTT,TRBV6-5,.,.,TRBJ1-1